This T cell receptor beta chain was found in a study of blood T cell repertoires in COVID-19. This clone appeared many times. Profiling relied on immunoSEQ multiplex PCR, and the TCRdb table lists in-frame clones only, not all of them. This table has 380,000 or so clones, 70% to 85% appearing once. Germline V lookup: CDR1 SEHNR, CDR2 FQNEAQ (reference sequence). Trimming removed 2 bases from V and 4 bases from J, with 8 bases in between. The CDR3 runs 13 residues. Input material: peripheral blood. The genes are TRBV7-9 and TRBJ1-2; the D is unclear. This clonotype was sampled from a human donor with acute or convalescent COVID-19. The donor label of this sample is uncertain. CDR3 loop: CASSLSGVYGYTF. The CDR3 DNA reads as TGTGCCAGCAGCTTATCCGGGGTCTATGGCTACACCTTC. Drawing the rest from reference TRBV7-9 and TRBJ1-2, the complete variable domain is DTGVSQNPRHKITKRGQNVTFRCDPISEHNRLYWYRQTLGQGPEFLTYFQNEAQLEKSRLLSDRFSAERPKGSFSTLEIQRTEQGDSAMYLCASSLSGVYGYTFGSGTRLTVV.